This T cell receptor (beta chain) appears in the sequencing data of a study of OX40 agonist ivuxolimab in advanced cancers. In the study overall: Given to patients was ivuxolimab, an agonistic anti-OX40 (CD134) antibody. Males comprised around 78% of the group, whose mean age was around 62 years (range roughly 20 to 85). Partial responses occurred in Three dose-escalation patients, one with hepatocellular carcinoma and two with cutaneous melanoma.

Details on this clone: Its target is not known.

Clones were sequenced by immunoSEQ multiplex PCR, and TCRdb holds only the in-frame ones, with some missing. Among over 25,000 clones listed, around 85% were seen once. CDR3 length equals 11 residues. V was pared by 5 bases and J by 4 bases, with 6 bases between. Germline assignment: CDR1 SEHNR and CDR2 FQNEAQ (reference sequence). Study-wide results and caveats: At 0.1 to 3.0 mg/kg and by week 6, CD4+ and CD8+ T cells in the blood had expanded clonally.

This chain links TRBV7-9 with TRBJ2-7; D is ambiguous. This receptor was identified in an adult with an advanced solid tumor such as melanoma, head and neck, liver or kidney cancer. The sequenced sample was CD4+ or CD8+ T cells sorted from blood, obtained in a trial of the OX40 agonist ivuxolimab. The CDR3 DNA reads as TGTGCCAGCAGCGAAACGTACGAGCAGTACTTC. It encodes CASSETYEQYF.